The 28 T cell receptor beta chains in this list originate from one sample, sequenced in a study of cytomegalovirus exposure and HLA in healthy donors. PCR was performed using 60 Vbeta and 13 Jbeta primers. The table came from immunoSEQ multiplex PCR; TCRdb's copy has only in-frame clones and leaves some out. The sample table sets out under 200,000 clones. The sequencing sample was made of PBMCs. The origin of the receptors is a young man in good health and CMV-seronegative.

The chain has TRBV6-6 and TRBJ1-1; D is unresolved. Germline-derived CDR1 and CDR2 are MNHNY and SVGAGI (reference sequence). V lost 7 bases to trimming and J lost 0 bases, with 9 bases between them. There are 13 residues in the CDR3. CDR3 residues: CASTRMVNTEAFF. As DNA, the CDR3 is TGTGCCAGCACCAGGATGGTGAACACTGAAGCTTTCTTT.

The gene calls are TRBV7-9 and TRBJ2-4, with 10 bases aligning to TRBD2. This CDR3 is 17 amino acids long. Germline assignment: CDR1 SEHNR and CDR2 FQNEAQ (reference sequence). J gave up 6 bases and V 4 bases, and 12 bases lay outside the gene matches. The CDR3 region is CASSSRTSGEGANIQYF. CDR3 bases: TGTGCCAGCAGCTCACGGACTAGCGGAGAGGGGGCAAACATTCAGTACTTC.

V usage is TRBV7-6 and J usage is TRBJ2-1; 9 nucleotides line up with TRBD2. The CDR3 is made up of 15 amino acids. V dropped 5 bases and J dropped 9; count of bases not matched to a gene: 11. Germline CDR1 reads SGHVS; CDR2 reads FNYEAQ. The CDR3 DNA reads as TGTGCCAGCAGCGTTAGCGGGAGCAGTGGAAGTGAGCAGTTCTTC. Protein sequence: CASSVSGSSGSEQFF.

The CDR3 is CASSFGQGGSDTEAFF. Written as DNA, the CDR3 is TGCGCCAGCAGCTTTGGCCAGGGGGGTTCGGACACTGAAGCTTTCTTT. V usage is TRBV5-1 and J usage is TRBJ1-1; 7 nucleotides align to TRBD1. CDR1 is SGHRS, CDR2 YFSETQ, per germline. Unmatched junction bases numbered 10, after V lost 2 bases and J lost 3 bases. The CDR3 length is 16 residues. Full variable domain (remainder filled in from reference TRBV5-1 and TRBJ1-1): KAGVTQTPRYLIKTRGQQVTLSCSPISGHRSVSWYQQTPGQGLQFLFEYFSETQRNKGNFPGRFSGRQFSNSRSEMNVSTLELGDSALYLCASSFGQGGSDTEAFFGQGTRLTVV.

The chain links TRBV12-5 to TRBJ1-5, with TRBD1 matching over 9 bases. The CDR3 loop spans 17 amino acids. From germline, CDR1 is LGHNT and CDR2 FRNRAP. Germline trimming cut 2 bases from V and 6 bases from J; bases unmatched to any gene: 11. CDR3 nucleotide sequence: TGTGCTAGTGGTTTGCTAACAGGGGGCGGATTTGGTCAGCCCCAGCATTTT. This codes for CASGLLTGGGFGQPQHF.

The CDR3 spells CASSEATPGQGSYEQFF. DNA of the CDR3: TGTGCCAGCAGTGAAGCGACGCCGGGACAGGGGTCCTATGAGCAGTTCTTC. The genes are TRBV2 and TRBJ2-1, with 10 bases matching TRBD1. Germline values: CDR1 SNHLY, CDR2 FYNNEI. Losses at the gene ends were 0 bases for V and 8 bases for J; bases not matched to a gene: 10. The CDR3 is made up of 17 amino acids.

This chain uses TRBV5-4 with TRBJ2-5, with D tentatively TRBD1 (5 bases). Trimming shortened V by 1 base and J by 4 bases, and 8 bases separated the two germline ends. This CDR3 is built from 13 residues. Germline CDR1 is SGHNT and CDR2 is YYREEE (reference sequence). For the CDR3, the DNA is TGTGCCAGCAGCTTGAAGGGGATAGAGACCCAGTACTTC. Its translation is CASSLKGIETQYF.

This chain links TRBV6-1 with TRBJ1-2, with TRBD1 identical over 7 bases. CDR3 length: 13 amino acids. The ends lost 3 bases at V and 4 bases at J; junction bases unmatched: 2. Germline V gene lookup returns CDR1 MNHNS and CDR2 SASEGT. The CDR3 bases are TGTGCCAGCAGTGAGACAGGGATCTATGGCTACACCTTC. Residues: CASSETGIYGYTF.

The chain carries TRBV10-3 and TRBJ2-7; 7 nucleotides agree with TRBD2. This CDR3 region has 14 residues. Germline CDR1 and CDR2: ENHRY and SYGVKD. V was clipped by 6 bases and J by 4 bases; unmatched bases: 9. The CDR3 sequence: CAISGAGISYEQYF. The DNA of the CDR3 is TGTGCCATCAGCGGAGCGGGAATAAGTTACGAGCAGTACTTC.

The chain links TRBV2 to TRBJ1-4; D remains unclear. In germline, CDR1 is SNHLY, CDR2 FYNNEI. The CDR3 spans 10 residues. The germline V and J ends were trimmed by 7 bases and 6 bases, with 3 bases remaining between them. The CDR3 sequence is CASKHEKLFF. The CDR3 DNA follows: TGTGCCAGCAAGCATGAAAAACTGTTTTTT.

DNA of the CDR3: TGTGCCAGTAGTACCCCGAGGAGGGGGCTCAACAATGAGCAGTTCTTC. It is translated as CASSTPRRGLNNEQFF. The V gene is TRBV19, the J gene TRBJ2-1, with a tentative D call TRBD1 (7 bases). This CDR3 region has 16 residues. Trimming removed 4 bases from V and 5 bases from J, with 18 bases in between. Germline-derived CDR1 and CDR2 are LNHDA and SQIVND (reference sequence).

This chain uses TRBV11-3 with TRBJ2-1; 9 positions agree with TRBD2. The CDR3 runs 17 residues. Germline CDR1 and CDR2: SGHNT and YENEEA. After removal of 4 bases from V and 3 bases from J, the junction contained 10 bases not matched to a gene. The CDR3 region is CASSSGASGKHYNEQFF. The CDR3 coding sequence is TGTGCCAGCAGCTCGGGGGCTAGCGGGAAGCACTACAATGAGCAGTTCTTC.

The V gene is TRBV7-9, the J gene TRBJ1-1; 7 nucleotides line up with TRBD1. This CDR3 comprises 14 residues. Germline V gene data show CDR1 as SEHNR and CDR2 as FQNEAQ (reference sequence). Trimming at V came to 2 bases and at J to 1 base, leaving 1 base not matched to a gene. This chain's CDR3 is CASSLTGANTEAFF. CDR3 nucleotide sequence: TGTGCCAGCAGCTTAACAGGGGCGAACACTGAAGCTTTCTTT. The complete variable domain, with remaining parts taken from reference TRBV7-9 and TRBJ1-1, reads DTGVSQNPRHKITKRGQNVTFRCDPISEHNRLYWYRQTLGQGPEFLTYFQNEAQLEKSRLLSDRFSAERPKGSFSTLEIQRTEQGDSAMYLCASSLTGANTEAFFGQGTRLTVV.

The gene calls are TRBV29-1 and TRBJ2-1, with D perhaps TRBD1 (6 bases). V was cut by 6 bases and J by 2 bases, with 11 bases left in between. The germline V gene encodes CDR1 SQVTM and CDR2 ANQGSEA. There are 13 residues in the CDR3. The DNA of the CDR3 is TGCAGCGTCGACAGGAGTACCTACAATGAGCAGTTCTTC. It specifies CSVDRSTYNEQFF.

This chain links TRBV5-1 with TRBJ2-1, with D tentatively TRBD2 (5 bases). Trimming shortened V by 4 bases and J by 9 bases, and 11 bases separated the two germline ends. The CDR3 has 12 residues. CDR1 and CDR2 from the germline V gene are SGHRS and YFSETQ. CDR3 coding DNA: TGCGCCAGCAGCCCGGACGGAGGTGAGCAGTTCTTC. It codes for CASSPDGGEQFF.

This chain connects TRBV2 to TRBJ2-5, with a possible D match to TRBD1 (6 bases). Germline V gives CDR1 SNHLY, CDR2 FYNNEI. Trimming cost V 3 bases and J 9 bases, with 17 bases left between them. The CDR3 contains 14 residues. CDR3 residues: CASSEMASSGAQYF. CDR3 coding DNA: TGTGCCAGCAGTGAGATGGCCTCTTCAGGGGCCCAGTACTTC.

The chain recombines TRBV28 with TRBJ1-1, with TRBD1 matching over 11 bases. This CDR3 spans 17 amino acids. The V gene's germline CDR1 is MDHEN and CDR2 SYDVKM. V dropped 4 bases and J dropped 1; count of bases not matched to a gene: 8. CDR3: CASSYSRGTGGNTEAFF. The CDR3 nucleotides are TGTGCCAGCAGTTACTCTCGGGGGACAGGGGGGAACACTGAAGCTTTCTTT.

The chain has TRBV7-9 and TRBJ1-3; no clear D. Germline lookup yields CDR1 SEHNR and CDR2 FQNEAQ (reference sequence). The CDR3 runs 15 residues. The V and J ends lost 4 bases and 1 base respectively, with 11 bases between them. CDR3 sequence (DNA): TGTGCCAGCAGCTCCCTTACTAGGTCTGGAAACACCATATATTTT. It is translated as CASSSLTRSGNTIYF.

The V and J genes are TRBV6-5 and TRBJ1-5; no clear D gene. The CDR3 runs 15 residues. The V gene's germline CDR1 is MNHEY and CDR2 SVGAGI. V was trimmed by 0 bases and J by 4 bases, leaving 10 bases between them. In nucleotides, the CDR3 is TGTGCCAGCAGTTACTCGGTGGGCCTTAATCAGCCCCAGCATTTT. It translates to CASSYSVGLNQPQHF.

V usage is TRBV6-4 and J usage is TRBJ2-3; 8 bases are a match to TRBD1. CDR1 is MRHNA, CDR2 SNTAGT, per germline. The CDR3 is 14 amino acids. The V and J ends lost 6 bases and 3 bases, in that order; junction bases with no gene match: 5. The CDR3 DNA reads TGTGCCAGCAGCCAACAGGGGGATACAGATACGCAGTATTTT. Amino acids: CASSQQGDTDTQYF.

The chain carries TRBV2 and TRBJ1-2; perhaps TRBD1 as D (5 bases). The V end was cut by 10 bases, the J end by 3 bases, with 15 bases between. Germline-derived CDR1 and CDR2 are SNHLY and FYNNEI. The CDR3 has 13 amino acids. CDR3 in amino acids: CATPPGDDYGYTF. In DNA form, the CDR3 reads TGTGCCACACCTCCGGGGGATGACTATGGCTACACCTTC. The whole variable domain, filled in from reference TRBV2 and TRBJ1-2, reads EPEVTQTPSHQVTQMGQEVILRCVPISNHLYFYWYRQILGQKVEFLVSFYNNEISEKSEIFDDQFSVERPDGSNFTLKIRSTKLEDSAMYFCATPPGDDYGYTFGSGTRLTVV.

V is TRBV25-1 and J is TRBJ1-1, with D maybe TRBD1 (5 bases). The CDR3 is 14 residues long. The ends were cut back, 4 bases at V and 5 bases at J, with 14 bases in the middle. CDR1 is MGHDK, CDR2 SYGVNS, per germline. CDR3 region: CASSVGAVGTEAFF. CDR3 in DNA: TGTGCCAGCAGTGTAGGGGCAGTTGGGACTGAAGCTTTCTTT. The whole variable domain, remainder taken from reference TRBV25-1 and TRBJ1-1, is EADIYQTPRYLVIGTGKKITLECSQTMGHDKMYWYQQDPGMELHLIHYSYGVNSTEKGDLSSESTVSRIRTEHFPLTLESARPSHTSQYLCASSVGAVGTEAFFGQGTRLTVV.

V is TRBV20-1 and J is TRBJ2-5; 7 bases are a match to TRBD2. The DNA end favors TRBJ2-7, so the J call may be wrong. This CDR3 is built from 11 residues. The germline V gene encodes CDR1 DFQATT and CDR2 SNEGSKA (reference sequence). The CDR3 nucleotides are TGCAGTGCTAGAGGCGGGGGCGAGCAGTACTTC. Translation: CSARGGGEQYF.

The rearrangement joins TRBV6-5 to TRBJ2-4, with TRBD2 as a possible D gene (6 bases). Per the germline V gene, CDR1 is MNHEY and CDR2 is SVGAGI. The length of the CDR3 is 15 residues. V dropped 0 bases and J dropped 4 bases, with 10 bases sitting between them. CDR3 in DNA: TGTGCCAGCAGTTACTCGATCGGAGGGAAAAACATTCAGTACTTC. It encodes CASSYSIGGKNIQYF.

This rearrangement joins TRBV29-1 to TRBJ1-2; D is unresolved. V gave up 1 base and J gave up 9 bases, with 18 bases separating them. The CDR3 is made up of 14 amino acids. From germline, CDR1 is SQVTM and CDR2 ANQGSEA. CDR3: CSVEGLYEEGSYTF. CDR3 DNA sequence: TGCAGCGTTGAAGGTTTATATGAGGAGGGAAGCTACACCTTC.

The chain combines TRBV10-1 with TRBJ1-3, with D possibly TRBD1 on 5 matching bases. The CDR3 is 14 residues long. Trimming removed 2 bases at V and 1 base at J, with 6 bases between. The germline V gene encodes CDR1 WNHNN and CDR2 SYGVQD (reference sequence). CDR3 in DNA: TGCGCCAGCAGTGAGGGGGGGTCTGGAAACACCATATATTTT. It specifies CASSEGGSGNTIYF.

This chain connects TRBV15 to TRBJ2-1; 9 bases are a match to TRBD2. With V trimmed by 3 bases and J by 3 bases, 9 bases remained unmatched. This CDR3 has 17 residues. Germline assignment: CDR1 LNHNV and CDR2 YYDKDF (reference sequence). CDR3 DNA sequence: TGTGCCACCAGCAGTGCCGAAGCGGGGGGTATCTACAATGAGCAGTTCTTC. It specifies CATSSAEAGGIYNEQFF.

The chain is built from TRBV7-9 and TRBJ2-7; D gene ambiguous. CDR1 is SEHNR, CDR2 FQNEAQ, per germline (reference sequence). V was pared by 4 bases and J by 5 bases, with 15 bases between. This CDR3 has 14 amino acids. The CDR3 sequence is CASSSDSDVHEQYF. The CDR3 bases are TGTGCCAGCAGCTCCGACTCTGACGTCCACGAGCAGTACTTC.